Shown below are 9 T cell receptor beta chains from a single sample sequenced in a study of cytomegalovirus exposure and HLA in healthy donors. Use of 60 Vbeta and 13 Jbeta primers characterized the PCR. Sequenced by immunoSEQ multiplex PCR; TCRdb stores in-frame clones only, minus some. The table lists roughly 180,000 clones, about four fifths of them singletons. The specimen was PBMCs. The origin of the receptors is a woman in her 30s in good health and CMV-seropositive.

The V call is TRBV7-6, the J call TRBJ2-3, with D possibly being TRBD2 (5 bases). The germline gives CDR1 SGHVS, CDR2 FNYEAQ. CDR3 length equals 15 residues. V lost 3 bases and J lost 1, with 11 bases in between. Here the CDR3 reads CASSFGWGGTDTQYF. In nucleotides, the CDR3 is TGTGCCAGCAGCTTTGGGTGGGGAGGCACAGATACGCAGTATTTT.

In DNA, the CDR3 is TGTGCCATCAGACAGGACAGGGGGGATTACACTGAAGCTTTCTTT. Protein product: CAIRQDRGDYTEAFF. The chain uses TRBV10-3 and TRBJ1-1; 10 bases are a match to TRBD1. V lost 6 bases to trimming and J lost 3 bases; unmatched junction nucleotides: 7. This CDR3 comprises 15 residues. Germline V CDR1 and CDR2: ENHRY, SYGVKD.

Notes on this clone: Germline is not matched at one junction end, which may reflect a read error. At the DNA level, this CDR3 is encoded by other sequences in the same sample as well. The chain's CDR3 is CATGLAYEQYF. In nucleotides, the CDR3 is TGCGCCACCGGACTAGCCTACGAGCAGTACTTC. V and J are TRBV6-6 and TRBJ2-7; TRBD2 matches at 7 bases. Germline CDR1 reads MNHNY; CDR2 reads SVGAGI (reference sequence). This CDR3 comprises 11 residues.

This chain uses TRBV27 with TRBJ1-4, with D unclear. There are 17 residues in the CDR3. Germline V CDR1 and CDR2: MNHEY, SMNVEV (reference sequence). V was clipped by 0 bases and J by 6 bases, with 17 bases between them. The CDR3 reads CASSLSNPGGSYEKLFF. CDR3 in DNA: TGTGCCAGCAGTTTATCCAACCCCGGAGGGAGCTATGAAAAACTGTTTTTT.

This clone was observed a handful of times. This chain uses TRBV28 with TRBJ2-5, with no clear D. V was shortened by 3 bases and J by 1 base, with 6 bases between the two germline ends. Germline-derived CDR1 and CDR2 are MDHEN and SYDVKM. This CDR3 region has 13 residues. In DNA form, the CDR3 reads TGTGCCAGCAGTTTGCAGATCCAAGAGACCCAGTACTTC. It is translated as CASSLQIQETQYF.

This chain links TRBV5-1 with TRBJ1-4; D not certain. With 5 bases removed from V and 5 bases from J, the gap between germline ends came to 16 bases. This CDR3 contains 15 residues. In germline, CDR1 is SGHRS, CDR2 YFSETQ. CDR3 region: CASRSYSFGNEKLFF. CDR3 coding DNA: TGCGCCAGCAGAAGTTATAGCTTTGGGAATGAAAAACTGTTTTTT.

The V gene is TRBV10-3, the J gene TRBJ2-3; 9 bases are a match to TRBD2. The trim removed 3 bases at V and 3 bases at J, leaving 4 bases unmatched. The CDR3 length is 15 residues. CDR1 is ENHRY, CDR2 SYGVKD, per germline. CDR3: CAISEGGGATDTQYF. CDR3 coding DNA: TGTGCCATCAGTGAAGGCGGGGGGGCTACAGATACGCAGTATTTT.

V usage is TRBV6-4 and J usage is TRBJ1-3, with D tentatively TRBD1 (5 bases). The V end lost 0 bases, the J end lost 2 bases, and 14 bases lay between the germline ends. Germline values: CDR1 MRHNA, CDR2 SNTAGT. CDR3 length equals 17 residues. In DNA, the CDR3 is TGTGCCAGCAGTGACTCGTATCGACAGCCCCCTGGAAACACCATATATTTT. Amino acids: CASSDSYRQPPGNTIYF.

This CDR3 reads CASSHQPGQVPYEQYF. For the CDR3, the DNA is TGTGCCAGCAGTCATCAGCCGGGACAGGTCCCCTACGAGCAGTACTTC. The V call is TRBV27, the J call TRBJ2-7, with 8 bases fitting TRBD1. Germline V gives CDR1 MNHEY, CDR2 SMNVEV (reference sequence). The CDR3 length is 16 residues. V was clipped by 5 bases and J by 2 bases; unmatched bases: 11.